This is a list of T cell receptor beta chains from one sample in a study of OX40 agonist ivuxolimab in advanced cancers. Here immunoSEQ multiplex PCR was the method, and the copy in TCRdb shows in-frame clones only, minus some. The data show 9,500 to 15,000 clones, under 85% seen once. Sequencing was performed on CD4+ or CD8+ T cells sorted from blood, taken in a trial of the OX40 agonist ivuxolimab. All receptors come from an adult with an advanced solid tumor such as melanoma, head and neck, liver or kidney cancer. Each CDR3 is given with its conserved first and last residue. A D gene is named only where the DNA matches it firmly. For some rows the clone size is stated as once, few or many, or as a class when expanded; others skip it.

CASSLGPSRVGNTIYF TGTGCCAGCAGCTTGGGGCCCAGCAGGGTTGGAAACACCATATATTTT - TRBJ1-3 TRBV5-6 -
CASSLLGGGELFF TGTGCCAGCAGCCTCTTAGGGGGCGGGGAGCTGTTTTTT once TRBJ2-2 TRBV7-3 -
CASSQEGRTGGTYEQYF TGTGCCAGCAGCCAAGAGGGGAGGACAGGGGGGACCTACGAGCAGTACTTC - TRBJ2-7 TRBV14 TRBD1
CASSISTGYEQYF TGTGCCAGTAGTATCTCTACTGGCTACGAGCAGTACTTC - TRBJ2-7 TRBV19 -
CASSQGFSYEQYF TGTGCCAGCTCACAGGGGTTCTCCTACGAGCAGTACTTC - TRBJ2-7 TRBV6-6 TRBD1
CASSSGLAGGGNEQFF TGTGCCAGCAGCTCGGGACTAGCGGGAGGAGGAAATGAGCAGTTCTTC - TRBJ2-1 TRBV7-8 TRBD2
CASRGPFNYGYTF TGTGCCAGCAGGGGCCCGTTTAACTATGGCTACACCTTC few TRBJ1-2 TRBV28 -
CASSVARTGNTEAFF TGTGCCAGCAGCGTAGCCAGGACCGGGAACACTGAAGCTTTCTTT - TRBJ1-1 TRBV9 -
CATSDGPSYEQYF TGTGCCACCAGCGACGGGCCCTCCTACGAGCAGTACTTC - TRBJ2-7 TRBV15 -
CASPLPRTYEQYF TGTGCCAGTCCCCTTCCGCGCACCTACGAGCAGTACTTC - TRBJ2-7 TRBV27 -
CASSEALPRQGLEGEQFF TGTGCCAGCAGTGAAGCGCTACCCCGACAGGGACTAGAGGGTGAGCAGTTCTTC - TRBJ2-1 TRBV2 -
CASSIVRGDTQYF TGTGCCAGTAGTATCGTCAGGGGAGATACGCAGTATTTT - TRBJ2-3 TRBV19 -
CASRVGANTGELFF TGTGCCAGCCGAGTCGGGGCGAACACCGGGGAGCTGTTTTTT once TRBJ2-2 TRBV27 -
CASSLQGGYGYTF TGTGCCAGCAGTTTACAGGGAGGGTATGGCTACACCTTC - TRBJ1-2 TRBV27 -
CASSLGSTGYEQYF TGTGCCAGCAGCCTTGGCTCGACCGGCTACGAGCAGTACTTC - TRBJ2-7 TRBV7-3 -
CASSIAGASEQYF TGCGCCAGCAGTATAGCGGGAGCGAGCGAGCAGTACTTC - TRBJ2-7 TRBV10-2 TRBD2
CASTPAPGLETNEQYF TGTGCCAGCACCCCCGCCCCGGGACTAGAGACGAACGAGCAGTACTTC - TRBJ2-7 TRBV2 TRBD2
CASSPGFSNQPQHF TGTGCCAGCAGTCCAGGGTTCAGCAATCAGCCCCAGCATTTT few TRBJ1-5 TRBV6-5 -
CASSEATIYEQYF TGTGCCAGCAGTGAGGCCACGATCTACGAGCAGTACTTC - TRBJ2-7 TRBV2 -
CASSLGQGLNTIYF TGTGCCAGCAGTTTGGGACAGGGTCTAAACACCATATATTTT - TRBJ1-3 TRBV6-1 TRBD1
CASSLARLAGAYEQYF TGTGCCAGCAGCTTGGCACGGCTAGCGGGAGCCTACGAGCAGTACTTC - TRBJ2-7 TRBV5-8 TRBD2
CASSGGQAAYEQYF TGTGCCAGCAGTGGGGGACAGGCTGCCTACGAGCAGTACTTC - TRBJ2-7 TRBV27 TRBD1
CATSRDPGLAANPNTGELFF TGTGCCACCAGCAGAGATCCGGGACTAGCGGCCAATCCCAACACCGGGGAGCTGTTTTTT - TRBJ2-2 TRBV15 TRBD2
CASSLGRNQPQHF TGTGCCAGCAGCTTAGGCAGAAATCAGCCCCAGCATTTT - TRBJ1-5 TRBV5-6 -